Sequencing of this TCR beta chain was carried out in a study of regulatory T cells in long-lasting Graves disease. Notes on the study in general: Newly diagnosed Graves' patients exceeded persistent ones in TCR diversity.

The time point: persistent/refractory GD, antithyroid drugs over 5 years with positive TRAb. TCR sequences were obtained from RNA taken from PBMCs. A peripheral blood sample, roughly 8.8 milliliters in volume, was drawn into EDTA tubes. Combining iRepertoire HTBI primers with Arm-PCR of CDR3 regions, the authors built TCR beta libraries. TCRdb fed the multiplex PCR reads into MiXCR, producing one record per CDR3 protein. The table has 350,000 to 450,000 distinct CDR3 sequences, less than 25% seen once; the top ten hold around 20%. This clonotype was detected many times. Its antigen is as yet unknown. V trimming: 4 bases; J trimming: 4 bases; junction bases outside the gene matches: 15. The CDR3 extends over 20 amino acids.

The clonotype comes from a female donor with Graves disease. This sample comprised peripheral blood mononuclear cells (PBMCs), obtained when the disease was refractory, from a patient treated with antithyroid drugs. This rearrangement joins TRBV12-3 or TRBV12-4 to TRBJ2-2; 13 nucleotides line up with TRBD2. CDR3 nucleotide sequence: TGTGCCAGCAGTTACCCGTCCCCGGGACTAGCGGGATTGTCCACCGGGGAGCTGTTTTTT. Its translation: CASSYPSPGLAGLSTGELFF.